A selection of T cell receptor beta chains follows, all from one sample in a study of cytomegalovirus exposure and HLA in healthy donors. The method was immunoSEQ multiplex PCR; TCRdb's version includes in-frame clones alone and lacks a portion of them. This table holds 200,000 to 250,000 clones, more than 75% found once. The sample was PBMCs. The source is a middle-aged woman in good health and CMV-seronegative. Both conserved end residues are part of each CDR3.

V: TRBV30; CDR3: CAWRRMFPNEQYF
V: TRBV7-9; CDR3: CASSLEGDYTEAFF
V: TRBV19; CDR3: CASTGLQRGPTEAFF
V: TRBV5-1; CDR3: CASSFGGNSPYEQYF
V: TRBV5-1; CDR3: CASSRQGSGTGELFF
V: TRBV5-1; CDR3: CASSRGDLTDTQYF
V: TRBV4-1; CDR3: CASSQGDRGYNQPQHF
V: TRBV27; CDR3: CASSFGGLVLHEQYF
V: TRBV5-1; CDR3: CASSQIATNEKLFF
V: TRBV28; CDR3: CASSSPLGPFNYGYTF
V: TRBV2; CDR3: CASSATIGQGKTGELFF
V: TRBV19; CDR3: CASSISASFYNEQFF
V: TRBV5-1; CDR3: CASSLSGVENSPLHF
V: TRBV15; CDR3: CATSEPGLANDEQFF
V: TRBV7-2; CDR3: CATLSGWVAGELFF
V: TRBV7-2; CDR3: CASSLEGFGSEQYF
V: TRBV11-2; CDR3: CASSPLVGPRGRNEQFF
V: TRBV29-1; CDR3: CSVVLGTGHQPQHF
V: TRBV27; CDR3: CASSFIWPPNQETQYF
V: TRBV5-1; CDR3: CASSDGQGGYEQYF
V: TRBV5-1; CDR3: CASSVEGARRTEAFF
V: TRBV28; CDR3: CASRDGLAASYEQYF
V: TRBV5-1; CDR3: CASSDRVNTEAFF
V: TRBV25-1; CDR3: CASRRDRAPYEQYF
V: TRBV5-1; CDR3: CASSRGDGQETQYF
V: TRBV7-9; CDR3: CSSSPGLYTDTQYF
V: TRBV7-2; CDR3: CASSQTSGPQETQYF
V: TRBV27; CDR3: CASSPQGEAVPQHF
V: TRBV4-1; CDR3: CASSPLDNASYGYTF
V: TRBV27; CDR3: CASGGARDGETQYF
V: TRBV9; CDR3: CASAGQPDGYGYTF
V: TRBV27; CDR3: CASSLHFGRLAETSSYNEQFF
V: TRBV5-1; CDR3: CASSWGGAVEGYTF
V: TRBV28; CDR3: CASSLNRLGAGYEQYF
V: TRBV5-1; CDR3: CASSGGIYEQYF
V: TRBV2; CDR3: CASSRQGGVGYGYTF
V: TRBV10-1; CDR3: CASSEVSGYNEQFF
V: TRBV5-1; CDR3: CASSVQGSSYNEQFF
V: TRBV7-3; CDR3: CASSLGTSTDTQYF
V: TRBV18; CDR3: CASSPPRTGELFF
V: TRBV7-2; CDR3: CASSLAPDRATQYF
V: TRBV5-1; CDR3: CASSLGGFNTEAFF
V: TRBV11-3; CDR3: CASSPTSLTTDTQYF
V: TRBV5-1; CDR3: CASSLNRREEDTQYF
V: TRBV19; CDR3: CASSIATRGIGNTIYF
V: TRBV7-9; CDR3: CAIGTGTAEAFF
V: TRBV9; CDR3: CASSPRRTVANEKLFF
V: TRBV5-1; CDR3: CASSSAVTGRGNTEAFF
V: TRBV6-1; CDR3: CASSVGTSGPQETQYF
V: TRBV11-2; CDR3: CASSADRSGPTNEKLFF
V: TRBV29-1; CDR3: CSVVLRTEAFF
V: TRBV11-2; CDR3: CASSLAEDRSAFF
V: TRBV19; CDR3: CASSIETGRTSEAFF
V: TRBV30; CDR3: CAWNKGTSGRVGKTYNEQFF
V: TRBV2; CDR3: CASTAGETQYF
V: TRBV5-1; CDR3: CASSLEGRNTEAFF
V: TRBV14; CDR3: CASSQVRTGLPEQYF
V: TRBV2; CDR3: CASSEITGANVLTF
V: TRBV28; CDR3: CASSSTGGGWMNTEAFF
V: TRBV5-4; CDR3: CASSTGKLAGGRNEQFF